What follows describes a single T cell receptor beta chain. Its antigen is unknown. Generated by immunoSEQ multiplex PCR, the TCRdb table keeps only in-frame clones and is missing some. The sample yields 15,000 to 20,000 clones, about three quarters seen once. In germline, CDR1 is SGHVS, CDR2 FNYEAQ. V was clipped by 3 bases and J by 8 bases; unmatched bases: 7. This CDR3 region has 15 residues. This specimen belongs to a study of somatic mutations in cytotoxic T cells in rheumatoid arthritis. The study's findings and limits: Greater age accompanied higher CD8+ clonality in rheumatoid arthritis patients, a pattern that was absent in healthy controls.

This sequence was found in an adult with rheumatoid arthritis. Sequencing was done on a sample of CD8+ T cells sorted from blood. J is TRBJ2-1 and V is TRBV7-6; the match to TRBD1 covers 10 bases. The CDR3 nucleotides read TGTGCCAGCAGCTTCGGGACAGGGGTGGGAGATGAGCAGTTCTTC. Protein: CASSFGTGVGDEQFF.